The 10 T cell receptor beta chains given below trace back to one sample, sequenced in a study of PD-L1 blockade in urothelial cancer (dated by TCRdb to the late 2010s). Receptors were amplified or captured by the immunoSEQ multiplex PCR assay. TCRdb took this table from immuneACCESS and kept in-frame rearrangements with V and J called. Such tables lack part of the clones; where checked against another copy, unresolved V genes explain under half of the gap, and the rest is unexplained. The sample data list 65,000 to 80,000 clones, and around 80% of these were observed just once. Of the sample, approximately 5% is held by the ten largest clones. Sequencing used PBMCs, obtained around atezolizumab (anti-PD-L1) treatment. The receptors shown here come from a man between 65 and 85 years old with urothelial cancer.

V usage is TRBV5-1 and J usage is TRBJ1-3, with D uncertain. Germline CDR1 reads SGHRS; CDR2 reads YFSETQ. Trimming took 0 bases from V and 0 from J, leaving 7 bases between them. The CDR3 runs 15 residues. For the CDR3, the DNA is TGCGCCAGCAGCTTGGGCCGGAGCTCTGGAAACACCATATATTTT. Encoded protein: CASSLGRSSGNTIYF.

The chain couples TRBV14 to TRBJ2-3, with TRBD2 identical over 7 bases. Per the germline V gene, CDR1 is SGHDN and CDR2 is FVKESK. Trimming at V came to 2 bases and at J to 12 bases, leaving 8 bases not matched to a gene. CDR3 size: 13 residues. The CDR3 reads CASSQWEGGAQYF. The CDR3 nucleotides read TGTGCCAGCAGCCAATGGGAGGGAGGGGCCCAGTATTTT.

This chain connects TRBV29-1 to TRBJ2-1, with a weak D call TRBD2 (6 bases). Per the germline V gene, CDR1 is SQVTM and CDR2 is ANQGSEA. The V gene lost 5 bases and the J gene lost 8 bases, with 19 bases spanning the gap. This CDR3 spans 14 amino acids. Here the CDR3 DNA reads TGCAGCGTTCCTAACCTCGGGAGAAGGTATGAGCAGTTCTTC. This translates into CSVPNLGRRYEQFF.

The CDR3 DNA follows: TGTGCCAGCAGCGTAGGAGTTAGCGGGAGGGCAGATACGCAGTATTTT. Protein: CASSVGVSGRADTQYF. The rearrangement uses TRBV9 and TRBJ2-3; 11 bases line up with TRBD2. Per the germline V gene, CDR1 is SGDLS and CDR2 is YYNGEE. The CDR3 loop spans 16 amino acids. The V gene end was trimmed by 0 bases and the J gene end by 4 bases; junction bases not matched to a gene: 4. Combining the CDR3 with reference TRBV9 and TRBJ2-3 gives the whole variable domain DSGVTQTPKHLITATGQRVTLRCSPRSGDLSVYWYQQSLDQGLQFLIQYYNGEERAKGNILERFSAQQFPDLHSELNLSSLELGDSALYFCASSVGVSGRADTQYFGPGTRLTVL.

This chain joins TRBV7-9 and TRBJ1-1, with no clear D. CDR3 length equals 11 residues. V gave up 5 bases and J gave up 7 bases, with 8 bases separating them. The germline V gene has CDR1 SEHNR and CDR2 FQNEAQ (reference sequence). The DNA for the CDR3 is TGTGCCAGCAGCATGCAGATTGAAGCTTTCTTT. Protein: CASSMQIEAFF.

This chain connects TRBV2 to TRBJ2-3, with 9 nucleotides matching TRBD1. CDR1 is SNHLY, CDR2 FYNNEI, per germline. The CDR3 sequence is 15 residues long. V was clipped by 3 bases and J by 6 bases; unmatched bases: 7. The DNA for the CDR3 is TGTGCCAGCAGTGAGAAGGGGACAGGGTTTGATACGCAGTATTTT. Protein: CASSEKGTGFDTQYF.

The chain uses TRBV1 and TRBJ1-4; the DNA was not used to check the table's D call, TRBD1. TRBV1 is a known pseudogene. The CDR3 extends over 15 amino acids. This CDR3 reads CTSSGGDREAEKLFF. CDR3 DNA: TGCACCAGCAGCGGGGGGGACAGGGAGGCTGAAAAACTGTTTTTT.

The chain uses TRBV6-6 and TRBJ2-7; 10 nucleotides agree with TRBD2. Germline V gene data show CDR1 as MNHNY and CDR2 as SVGAGI (reference sequence). The CDR3 sequence is 14 residues long. V was pared by 5 bases and J by 3 bases, with 4 bases of the junction left unmatched. The CDR3 DNA follows: TGTGCCAGCAGTACAGGGACTAGCGTCTACGAGCAGTACTTC. This encodes CASSTGTSVYEQYF.

This chain links TRBV6-5 with TRBJ2-5; 7 bases agree with TRBD2. V lost 2 bases, J lost 5 bases, and 5 bases stayed unmatched. Per germline, CDR1 MNHEY and CDR2 SVGAGI. This CDR3 has 14 residues. DNA of the CDR3: TGTGCCAGCAGTTACGCCCGGGGGGTCGAGACCCAGTACTTC. It codes for CASSYARGVETQYF.

The chain combines TRBV5-1 with TRBJ2-7; a weak D match, TRBD1 (6 bases). V lost 2 bases to trimming and J lost 2 bases, with 14 bases between them. CDR3 size: 15 residues. Looked up from germline, CDR1 is SGHRS and CDR2 is YFSETQ. DNA for the CDR3: TGCGCCAGCAGCTTTACCCCCACAGGGCCCTACGAGCAGTACTTC. Translation gives CASSFTPTGPYEQYF.